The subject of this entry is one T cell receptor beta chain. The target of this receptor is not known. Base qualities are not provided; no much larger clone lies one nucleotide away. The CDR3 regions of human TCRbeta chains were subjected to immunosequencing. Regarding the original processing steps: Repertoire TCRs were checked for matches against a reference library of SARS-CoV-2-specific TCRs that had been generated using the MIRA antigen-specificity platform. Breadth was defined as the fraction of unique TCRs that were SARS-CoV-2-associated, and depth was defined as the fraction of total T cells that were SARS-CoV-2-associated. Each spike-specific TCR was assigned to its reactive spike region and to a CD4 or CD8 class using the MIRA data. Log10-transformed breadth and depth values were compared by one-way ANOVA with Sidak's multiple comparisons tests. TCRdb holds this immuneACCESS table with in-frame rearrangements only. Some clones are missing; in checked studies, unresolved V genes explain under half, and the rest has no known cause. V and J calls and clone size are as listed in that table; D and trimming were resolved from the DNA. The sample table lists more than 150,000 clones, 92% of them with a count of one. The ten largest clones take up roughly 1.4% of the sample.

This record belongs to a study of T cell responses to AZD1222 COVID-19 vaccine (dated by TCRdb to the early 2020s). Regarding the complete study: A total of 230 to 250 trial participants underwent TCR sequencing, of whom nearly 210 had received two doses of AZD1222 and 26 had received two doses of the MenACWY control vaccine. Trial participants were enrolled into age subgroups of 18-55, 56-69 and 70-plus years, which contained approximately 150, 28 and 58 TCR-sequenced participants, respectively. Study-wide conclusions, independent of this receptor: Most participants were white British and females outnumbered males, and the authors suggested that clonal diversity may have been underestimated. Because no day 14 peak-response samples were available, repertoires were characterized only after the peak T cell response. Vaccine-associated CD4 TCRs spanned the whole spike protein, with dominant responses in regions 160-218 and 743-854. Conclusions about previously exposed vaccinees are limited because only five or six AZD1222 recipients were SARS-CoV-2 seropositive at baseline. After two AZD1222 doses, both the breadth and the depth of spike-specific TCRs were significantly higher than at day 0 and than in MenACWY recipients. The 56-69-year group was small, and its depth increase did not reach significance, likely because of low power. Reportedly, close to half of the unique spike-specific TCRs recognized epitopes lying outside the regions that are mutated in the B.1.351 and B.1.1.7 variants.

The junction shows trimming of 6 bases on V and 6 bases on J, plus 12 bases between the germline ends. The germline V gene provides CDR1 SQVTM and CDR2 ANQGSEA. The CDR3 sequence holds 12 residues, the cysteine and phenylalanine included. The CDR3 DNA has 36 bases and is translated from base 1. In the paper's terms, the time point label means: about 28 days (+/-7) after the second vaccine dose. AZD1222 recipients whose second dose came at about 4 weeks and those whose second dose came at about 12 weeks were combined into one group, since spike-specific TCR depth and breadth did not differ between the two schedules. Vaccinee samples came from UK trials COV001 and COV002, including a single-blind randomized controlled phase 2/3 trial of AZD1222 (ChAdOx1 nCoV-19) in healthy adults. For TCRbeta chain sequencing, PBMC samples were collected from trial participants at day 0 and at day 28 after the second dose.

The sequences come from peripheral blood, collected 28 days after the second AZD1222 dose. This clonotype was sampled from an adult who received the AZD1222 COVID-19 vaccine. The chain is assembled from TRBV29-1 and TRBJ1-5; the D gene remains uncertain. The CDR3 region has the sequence CSVQEPTQPQHF. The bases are TGCAGCGTCCAGGAGCCTACTCAGCCCCAGCATTTT.